Presented here are 10 T cell receptor beta chains from one specimen sequenced in a study of vaccination effects on CD4 cells after COVID-19. Expansion of antigen-specific CD4+ T cells with viral peptide pools was carried out by the ViraFEST assay before sequencing. Subsequent to roughly 10 days of culture, CD4+ T cells were isolated. The protocol was immunoSEQ multiplex PCR, while the TCRdb copy is restricted to in-frame clones and leaves out a portion. Of tens of thousands of clones detected, roughly four fifths appear once; the ten largest clones hold 1.5% to 2%. Their recognized antigens are unknown. The starting material was CD4+ T cells from PBMCs cultured with HCoV-229E spike peptides, obtained before COVID-19 vaccination. The origin of the receptors is a human donor who received a COVID-19 vaccine.

This clone was counted only a few times. The chain uses TRBV7-2 and TRBJ1-1, with 7 bases aligning to TRBD1. Germline CDR1 is SGHTA and CDR2 is FQGNSA. This CDR3 contains 16 residues. V shed 0 bases and J 3 bases; nucleotides not matched to a gene: 7. CDR3 sequence: CASSLAPPTGYTEAFF. The CDR3 region has the DNA TGTGCCAGCAGCTTAGCCCCTCCGACAGGGTACACTGAAGCTTTCTTT.

This clone was seen once. CDR3 region: CAWAGGYEQFF. Written as DNA, the CDR3 is TGTGCCTGGGCCGGGGGATATGAGCAGTTCTTC. The chain links TRBV30 to TRBJ2-1; TRBD2 might be the D (6 bases). In germline, CDR1 is GTSNPN, CDR2 SVGIG (reference sequence). Deletions cut 5 bases from V and 8 bases from J, with 10 bases between. The CDR3 contains 11 residues.

The gene calls are TRBV5-1 and TRBJ2-5; maybe TRBD1 (6 bases). Germline V lookup: CDR1 SGHRS, CDR2 YFSETQ. The V and J ends lost 0 bases and 4 bases respectively, with 7 bases between them. The CDR3 is 13 residues long. CDR3 bases: TGCGCCAGCAGCTTGGGGACAGCAGAGACCCAGTACTTC. Translated, it gives CASSLGTAETQYF. The full variable domain, completed using reference TRBV5-1 and TRBJ2-5, is KAGVTQTPRYLIKTRGQQVTLSCSPISGHRSVSWYQQTPGQGLQFLFEYFSETQRNKGNFPGRFSGRQFSNSRSEMNVSTLELGDSALYLCASSLGTAETQYFGPGTRLLVL.

The J gene is TRBJ2-3, the V gene TRBV6-2 or TRBV6-3; perhaps TRBD1 as D (6 bases). Germline CDR1 reads MNHEY; CDR2 reads SVGEGT. The CDR3 totals 17 residues. Trimming cost V 5 bases and J 1 base, with 19 bases left between them. The CDR3 DNA sequence: TGTGCCAGCAGTACCACAGGGACGACATGGGGCACAGATACGCAGTATTTT. Its protein product is CASSTTGTTWGTDTQYF.

In its sample, this clone was seen a few times. DNA of the CDR3: TGCGCCAGCAGCTTGGGACTGGAGGCGAATGAGCAGTTCTTC. Protein: CASSLGLEANEQFF. The chain has TRBV5-1 and TRBJ2-1; possibly TRBD2 for D (5 bases). Germline CDR1 and CDR2: SGHRS and YFSETQ. CDR3 length: 14 amino acids. The V end lost 0 bases, the J end lost 7 bases, and 11 bases lay between the germline ends.

The V gene is TRBV6-1, the J gene TRBJ1-2, with D hard to call. The CDR3 spans 16 residues. CDR1 is MNHNS, CDR2 SASEGT, per germline. The V end was cut by 2 bases, the J end by 1 base, with 14 bases between. This CDR3 reads CASSERWGLDNYGYTF. CDR3 coding DNA: TGTGCCAGCAGTGAACGGTGGGGATTAGATAACTATGGCTACACCTTC.

This chain connects TRBV7-9 to TRBJ2-5; D is possibly TRBD1 (6 bases). This CDR3 contains 14 residues. V dropped 8 bases and J dropped 2 bases, with 15 bases sitting between them. Germline V gene lookup returns CDR1 SEHNR and CDR2 FQNEAQ (reference sequence). CDR3 loop: CASGFGQLQETQYF. The CDR3 DNA reads as TGTGCCAGCGGTTTCGGACAGCTACAAGAGACCCAGTACTTC.

The genes are TRBV30 and TRBJ1-1; 7 bases are a match to TRBD1. Germline V gene sequence: CDR1 GTSNPN, CDR2 SVGIG (reference sequence). This CDR3 is 16 amino acids long. V lost 0 bases to trimming and J lost 1 base; unmatched junction nucleotides: 8. CDR3 bases: TGTGCCTGGAGTGTTGGACAGGTCTCACGGAACACTGAAGCTTTCTTT. Amino acid sequence: CAWSVGQVSRNTEAFF.

This clone was seen more than once but under ten times. The chain recombines TRBV4-1 with TRBJ2-2; a possible D gene is TRBD1 (5 bases). Germline values: CDR1 MGHRA, CDR2 YSYEKL. V lost 3 bases and J 3 bases, leaving 14 bases between the germline ends. CDR3 size: 16 residues. In DNA form, the CDR3 reads TGCGCCAGCAGCCAGCGACAGCTTAGTCACACCGGGGAGCTGTTTTTT. Its protein is CASSQRQLSHTGELFF.

This clone was detected a few times. The rearrangement joins TRBV5-4 to TRBJ1-2; D is possibly TRBD1 (5 bases). The CDR3 sequence is 15 residues long. CDR1 is SGHNT, CDR2 YYREEE, per germline (reference sequence). V shed 3 bases and J shed 0 bases, with 12 bases lying between them. CDR3 DNA: TGTGCCAGCAGCTCGCCTGACAGAGCTAACTATGGCTACACCTTC. This codes for CASSSPDRANYGYTF.